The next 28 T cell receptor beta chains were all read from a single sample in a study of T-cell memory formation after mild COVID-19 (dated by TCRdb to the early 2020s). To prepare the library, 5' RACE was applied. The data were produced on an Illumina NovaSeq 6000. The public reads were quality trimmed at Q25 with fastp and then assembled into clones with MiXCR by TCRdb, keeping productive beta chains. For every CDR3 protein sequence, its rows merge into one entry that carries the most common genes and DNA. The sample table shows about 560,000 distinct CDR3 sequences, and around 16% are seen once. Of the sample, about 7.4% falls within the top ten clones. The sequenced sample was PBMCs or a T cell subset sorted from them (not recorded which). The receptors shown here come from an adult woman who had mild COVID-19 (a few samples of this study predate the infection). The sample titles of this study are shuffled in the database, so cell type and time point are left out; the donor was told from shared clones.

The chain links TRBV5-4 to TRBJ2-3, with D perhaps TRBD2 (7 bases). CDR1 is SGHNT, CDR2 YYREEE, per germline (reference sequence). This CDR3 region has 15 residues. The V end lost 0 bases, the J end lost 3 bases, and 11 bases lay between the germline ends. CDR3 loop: CASSLVGGPTDTQYF. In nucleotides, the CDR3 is TGTGCCAGCAGCTTGGTGGGGGGGCCGACAGATACGCAGTATTTT.

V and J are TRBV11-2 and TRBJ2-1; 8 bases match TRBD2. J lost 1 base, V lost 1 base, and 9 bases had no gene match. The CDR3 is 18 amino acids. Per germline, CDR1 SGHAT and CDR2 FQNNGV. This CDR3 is CASSLGPERERSYNEQFF. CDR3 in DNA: TGTGCCAGCAGCTTAGGGCCCGAGCGGGAGAGGTCCTACAATGAGCAGTTCTTC.

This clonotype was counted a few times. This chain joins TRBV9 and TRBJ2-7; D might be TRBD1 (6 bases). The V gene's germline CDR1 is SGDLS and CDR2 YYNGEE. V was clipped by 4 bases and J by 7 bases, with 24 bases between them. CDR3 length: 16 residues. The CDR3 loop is CASSSHGTQLIREQYF. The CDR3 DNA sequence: TGTGCCAGCAGCTCTCACGGGACACAGCTAATACGGGAGCAGTACTTC. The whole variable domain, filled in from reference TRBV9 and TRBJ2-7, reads DSGVTQTPKHLITATGQRVTLRCSPRSGDLSVYWYQQSLDQGLQFLIQYYNGEERAKGNILERFSAQQFPDLHSELNLSSLELGDSALYFCASSSHGTQLIREQYFGPGTRLTVT.

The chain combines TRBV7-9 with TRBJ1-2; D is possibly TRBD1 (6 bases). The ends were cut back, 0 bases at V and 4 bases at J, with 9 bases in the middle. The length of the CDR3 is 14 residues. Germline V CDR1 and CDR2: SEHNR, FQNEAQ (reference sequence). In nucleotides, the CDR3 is TGTGCCAGCAGCTTAGCAGGACAGTTCTATGGCTACACCTTC. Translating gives CASSLAGQFYGYTF. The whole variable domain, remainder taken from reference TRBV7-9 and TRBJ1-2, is DTGVSQNPRHKITKRGQNVTFRCDPISEHNRLYWYRQTLGQGPEFLTYFQNEAQLEKSRLLSDRFSAERPKGSFSTLEIQRTEQGDSAMYLCASSLAGQFYGYTFGSGTRLTVV.

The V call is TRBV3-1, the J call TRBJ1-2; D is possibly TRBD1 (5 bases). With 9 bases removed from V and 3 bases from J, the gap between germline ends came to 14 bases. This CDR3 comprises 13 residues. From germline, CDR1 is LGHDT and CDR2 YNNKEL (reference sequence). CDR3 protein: CASSGNWDYGYTF. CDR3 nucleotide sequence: TGTGCCAGTTCAGGGAACTGGGACTATGGCTACACCTTC.

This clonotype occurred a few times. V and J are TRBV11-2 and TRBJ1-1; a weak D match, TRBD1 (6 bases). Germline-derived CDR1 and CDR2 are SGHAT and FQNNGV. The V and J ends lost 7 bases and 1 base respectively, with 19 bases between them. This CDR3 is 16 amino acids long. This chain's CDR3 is CASIPEGGGWNTEAFF. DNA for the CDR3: TGTGCCAGCATCCCTGAGGGGGGGGGGTGGAACACTGAAGCTTTCTTT.

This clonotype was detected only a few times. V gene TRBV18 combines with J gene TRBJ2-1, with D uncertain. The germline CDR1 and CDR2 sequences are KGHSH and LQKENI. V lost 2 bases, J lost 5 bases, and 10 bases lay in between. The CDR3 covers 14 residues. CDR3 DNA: TGTGCCAGCTCACCATTAACGGTTAACAATGAGCAGTTCTTC. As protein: CASSPLTVNNEQFF.

The CDR3 nucleotides read TGTGCCAGCAGCTTATTTGCCTACAGCTTAGTCCGGGGGCCAAGCAATCAGCCCCAGCATTTT. It is translated as CASSLFAYSLVRGPSNQPQHF. The chain links TRBV7-8 to TRBJ1-5, with a possible D match to TRBD1 (6 bases). The CDR3 spans 21 residues. Germline-derived CDR1 and CDR2 are SGHVS and FQNEAQ. V was shortened by 2 bases and J by 1 base, with 27 bases between the two germline ends.

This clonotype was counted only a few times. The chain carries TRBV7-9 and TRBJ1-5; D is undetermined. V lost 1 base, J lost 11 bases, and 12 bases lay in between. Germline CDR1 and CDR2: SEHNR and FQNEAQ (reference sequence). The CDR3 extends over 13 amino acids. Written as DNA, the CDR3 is TGTGCCAGCAGCTTAGAATCCCTCGCGACCCAGCATTTT. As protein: CASSLESLATQHF.

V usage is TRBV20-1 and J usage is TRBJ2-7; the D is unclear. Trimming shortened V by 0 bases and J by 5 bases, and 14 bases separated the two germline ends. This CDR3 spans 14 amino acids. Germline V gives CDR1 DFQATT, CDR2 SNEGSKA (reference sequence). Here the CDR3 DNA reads TGCAGTGCTAGAGATGTTTTGGGAATTAACGAGCAGTACTTC. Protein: CSARDVLGINEQYF.

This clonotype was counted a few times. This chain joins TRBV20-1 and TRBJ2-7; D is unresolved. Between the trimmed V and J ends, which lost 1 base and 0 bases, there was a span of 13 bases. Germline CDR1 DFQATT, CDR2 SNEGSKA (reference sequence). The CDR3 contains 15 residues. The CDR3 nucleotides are TGCAGTGCTAGAGTGTGGCGGAAAGACTCCTACGAGCAGTACTTC. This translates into CSARVWRKDSYEQYF.

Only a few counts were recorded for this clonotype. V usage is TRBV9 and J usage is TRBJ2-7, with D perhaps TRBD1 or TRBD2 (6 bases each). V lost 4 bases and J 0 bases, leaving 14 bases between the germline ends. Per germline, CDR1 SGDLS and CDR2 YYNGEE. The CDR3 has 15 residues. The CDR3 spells CASSPGAPHSYEQYF. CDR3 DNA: TGTGCCAGCAGCCCGGGGGCCCCCCACTCCTACGAGCAGTACTTC.

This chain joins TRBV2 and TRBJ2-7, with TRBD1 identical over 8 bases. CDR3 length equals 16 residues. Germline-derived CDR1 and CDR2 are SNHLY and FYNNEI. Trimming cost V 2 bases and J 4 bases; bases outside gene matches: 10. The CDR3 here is CASSEFLGQGYYEQYF. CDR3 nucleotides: TGTGCCAGCAGTGAATTTCTCGGACAGGGATATTACGAGCAGTACTTC.

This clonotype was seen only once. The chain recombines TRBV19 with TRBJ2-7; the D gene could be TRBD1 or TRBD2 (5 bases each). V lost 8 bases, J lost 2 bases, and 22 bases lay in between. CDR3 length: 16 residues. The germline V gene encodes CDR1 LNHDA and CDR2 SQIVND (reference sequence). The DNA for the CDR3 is TGTGCCAGTTCGTCAGTAAGAGGGCTGACAGCCTACGAGCAGTACTTC. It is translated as CASSSVRGLTAYEQYF.

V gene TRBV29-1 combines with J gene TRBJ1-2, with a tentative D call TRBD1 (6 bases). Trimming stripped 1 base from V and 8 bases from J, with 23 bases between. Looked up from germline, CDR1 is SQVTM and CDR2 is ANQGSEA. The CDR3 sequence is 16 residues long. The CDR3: CSVEGGPTGSPWGYTF. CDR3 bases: TGCAGCGTTGAAGGAGGTCCGACAGGATCCCCCTGGGGCTACACCTTC.

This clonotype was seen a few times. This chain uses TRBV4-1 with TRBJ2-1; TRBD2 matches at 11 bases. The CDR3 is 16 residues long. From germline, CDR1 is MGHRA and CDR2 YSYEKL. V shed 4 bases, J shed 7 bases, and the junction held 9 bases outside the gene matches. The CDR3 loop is CASSLRLAGHSNEQFF. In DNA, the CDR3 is TGCGCCAGCAGCCTGAGACTAGCGGGGCATTCGAATGAGCAGTTCTTC.

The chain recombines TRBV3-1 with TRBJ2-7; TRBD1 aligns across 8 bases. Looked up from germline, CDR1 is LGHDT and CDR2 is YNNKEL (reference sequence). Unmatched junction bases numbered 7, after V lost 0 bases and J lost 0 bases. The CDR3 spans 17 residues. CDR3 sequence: CASSQDRDRRTSYEQYF. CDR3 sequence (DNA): TGTGCCAGCAGCCAAGATAGGGACAGGCGGACCTCCTACGAGCAGTACTTC.

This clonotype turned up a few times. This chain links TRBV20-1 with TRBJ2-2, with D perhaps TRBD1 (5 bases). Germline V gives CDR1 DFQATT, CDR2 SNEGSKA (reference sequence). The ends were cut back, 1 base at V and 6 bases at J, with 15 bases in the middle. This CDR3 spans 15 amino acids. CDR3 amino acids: CSARGRRRVAGELFF. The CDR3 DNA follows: TGCAGTGCTAGAGGTCGGCGCAGGGTAGCCGGGGAGCTGTTTTTT.

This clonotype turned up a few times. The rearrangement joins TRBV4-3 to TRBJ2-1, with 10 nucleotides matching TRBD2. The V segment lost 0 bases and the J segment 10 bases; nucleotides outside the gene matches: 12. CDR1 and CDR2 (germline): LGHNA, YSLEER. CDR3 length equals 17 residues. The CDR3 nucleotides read TGCGCCAGCAGCCAAGATCTTGGTCTAGCGGGAGCCTGGGAGCAGTTCTTC. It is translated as CASSQDLGLAGAWEQFF.

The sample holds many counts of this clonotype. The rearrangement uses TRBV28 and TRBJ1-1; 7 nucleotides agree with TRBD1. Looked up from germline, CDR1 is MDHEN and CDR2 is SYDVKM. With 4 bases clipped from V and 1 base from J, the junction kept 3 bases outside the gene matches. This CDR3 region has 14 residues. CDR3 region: CASSWTGKNTEAFF. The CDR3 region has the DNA TGTGCCAGCAGTTGGACAGGAAAGAACACTGAAGCTTTCTTT.

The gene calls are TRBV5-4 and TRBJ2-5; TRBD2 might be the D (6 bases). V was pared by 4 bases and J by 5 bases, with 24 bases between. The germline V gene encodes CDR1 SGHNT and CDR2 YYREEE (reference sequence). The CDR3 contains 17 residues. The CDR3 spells CASSPPPGTVIRETQYF. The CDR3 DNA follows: TGTGCCAGCAGCCCACCTCCAGGGACTGTCATTAGGGAGACCCAGTACTTC.

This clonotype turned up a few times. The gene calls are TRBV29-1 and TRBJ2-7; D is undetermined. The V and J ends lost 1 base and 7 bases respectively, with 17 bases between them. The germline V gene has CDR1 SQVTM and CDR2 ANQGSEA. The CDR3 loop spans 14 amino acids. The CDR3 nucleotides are TGCAGCGTTGAAGTGGCCAGGCTACCGGGTGAGCAGTACTTC. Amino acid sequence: CSVEVARLPGEQYF.

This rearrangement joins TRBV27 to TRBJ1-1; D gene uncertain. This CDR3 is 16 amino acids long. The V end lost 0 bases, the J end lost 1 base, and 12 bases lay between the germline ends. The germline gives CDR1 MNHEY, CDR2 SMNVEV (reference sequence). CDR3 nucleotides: TGTGCCAGCAGTTTATCAGTGCGGGTGTGGAACACTGAAGCTTTCTTT. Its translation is CASSLSVRVWNTEAFF.

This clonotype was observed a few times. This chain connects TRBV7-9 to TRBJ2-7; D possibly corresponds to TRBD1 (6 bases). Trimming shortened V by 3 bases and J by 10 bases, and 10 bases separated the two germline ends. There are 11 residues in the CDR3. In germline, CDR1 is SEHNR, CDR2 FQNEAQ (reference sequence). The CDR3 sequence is CASSLDRIQYF. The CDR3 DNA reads TGTGCCAGCAGCTTGGACAGAATCCAGTACTTC.

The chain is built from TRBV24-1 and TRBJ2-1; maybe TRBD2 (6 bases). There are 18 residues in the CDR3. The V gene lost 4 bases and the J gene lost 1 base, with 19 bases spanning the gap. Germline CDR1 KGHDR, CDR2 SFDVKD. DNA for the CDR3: TGTGCCACCAGTGACCATGGAGGGCCGAATTGGTCCTACAATGAGCAGTTCTTC. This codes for CATSDHGGPNWSYNEQFF.

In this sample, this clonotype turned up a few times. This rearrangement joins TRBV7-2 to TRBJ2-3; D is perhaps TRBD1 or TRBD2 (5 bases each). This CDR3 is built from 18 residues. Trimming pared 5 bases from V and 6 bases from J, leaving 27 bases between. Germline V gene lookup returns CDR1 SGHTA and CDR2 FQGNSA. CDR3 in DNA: TGTGCCAGCAGCCCGTCGTGGAGTGGGGGAGCCACCTCGGATACGCAGTATTTT. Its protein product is CASSPSWSGGATSDTQYF.

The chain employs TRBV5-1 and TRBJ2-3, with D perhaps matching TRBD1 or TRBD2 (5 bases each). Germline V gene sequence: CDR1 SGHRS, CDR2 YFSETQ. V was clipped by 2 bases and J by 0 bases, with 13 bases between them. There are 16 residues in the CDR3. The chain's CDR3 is CASSFGRGVSTDTQYF. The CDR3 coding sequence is TGCGCCAGCAGCTTTGGCCGAGGGGTGAGCACAGATACGCAGTATTTT.

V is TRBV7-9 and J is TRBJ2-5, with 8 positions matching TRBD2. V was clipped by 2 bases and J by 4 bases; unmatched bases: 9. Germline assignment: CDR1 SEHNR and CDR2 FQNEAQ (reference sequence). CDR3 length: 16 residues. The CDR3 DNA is TGTGCCAGCAGCTTACTACGGGAGGGCCCGGTAGAGACCCAGTACTTC. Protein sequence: CASSLLREGPVETQYF.